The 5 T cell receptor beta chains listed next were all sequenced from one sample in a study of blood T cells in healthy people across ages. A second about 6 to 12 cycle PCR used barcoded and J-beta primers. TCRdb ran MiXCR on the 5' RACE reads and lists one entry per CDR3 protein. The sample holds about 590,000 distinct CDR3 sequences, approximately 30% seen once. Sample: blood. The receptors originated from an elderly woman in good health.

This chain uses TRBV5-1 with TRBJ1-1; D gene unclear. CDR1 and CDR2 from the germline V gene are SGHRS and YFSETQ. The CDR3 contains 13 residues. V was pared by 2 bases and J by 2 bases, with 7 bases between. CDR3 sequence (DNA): TGCGCCAGCAGCTTTGAGGGAAACACTGAAGCTTTCTTT. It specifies CASSFEGNTEAFF.

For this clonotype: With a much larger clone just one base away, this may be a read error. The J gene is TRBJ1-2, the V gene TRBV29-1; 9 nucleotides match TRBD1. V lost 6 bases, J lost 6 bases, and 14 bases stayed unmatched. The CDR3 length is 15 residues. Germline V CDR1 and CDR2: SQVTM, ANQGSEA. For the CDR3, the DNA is TGCAGCGTGTTAACACGACAGGGGGGCGGTGATGGCTACACCTTC. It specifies CSVLTRQGGGDGYTF.

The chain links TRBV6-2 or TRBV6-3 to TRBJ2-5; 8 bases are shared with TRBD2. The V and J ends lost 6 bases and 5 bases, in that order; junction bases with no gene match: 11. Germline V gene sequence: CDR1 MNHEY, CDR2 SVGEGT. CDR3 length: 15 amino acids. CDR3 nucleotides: TGTGCCAGCAGCTTAAGCGGGAGCCGACGGGAGACCCAGTACTTC. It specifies CASSLSGSRRETQYF.

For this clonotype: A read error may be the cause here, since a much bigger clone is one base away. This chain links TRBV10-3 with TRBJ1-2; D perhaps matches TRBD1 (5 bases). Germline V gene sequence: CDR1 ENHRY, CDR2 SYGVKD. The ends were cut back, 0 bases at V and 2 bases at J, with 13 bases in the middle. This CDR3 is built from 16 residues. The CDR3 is CAISESRQLQNYGYTF. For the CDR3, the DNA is TGTGCCATCAGTGAGTCCCGACAGCTCCAAAACTATGGCTACACCTTC.

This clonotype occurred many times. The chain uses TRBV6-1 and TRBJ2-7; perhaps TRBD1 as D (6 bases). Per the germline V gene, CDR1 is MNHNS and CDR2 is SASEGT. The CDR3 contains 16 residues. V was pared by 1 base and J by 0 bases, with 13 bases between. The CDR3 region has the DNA TGTGCCAGCAGTGAAGGCGGACAGTATAGCTCCTACGAGCAGTACTTC. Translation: CASSEGGQYSSYEQYF.